Each of the 13 T cell receptor beta chains below was sequenced from the same sample in a study of blood T cell repertoires in COVID-19. The protocol was immunoSEQ multiplex PCR, while the TCRdb copy is restricted to in-frame clones and leaves out a portion. The data show 80,000 to 100,000 clones, 90% to 95% seen once. The source material was peripheral blood. Receptors originate from a human donor with active COVID-19. The donor label of this sample is uncertain.

The chain has TRBV9 and TRBJ1-1, with 7 bases lining up with TRBD1. Looked up from germline, CDR1 is SGDLS and CDR2 is YYNGEE. The CDR3 has 15 amino acids. With 3 bases clipped from V and 1 base from J, the junction kept 6 bases outside the gene matches. The DNA of the CDR3 is TGTGCCAGCAGCGCCGCAACAGGGGCGAACACTGAAGCTTTCTTT. It translates to CASSAATGANTEAFF. Variable domain in full (rest from reference TRBV9 and TRBJ1-1): DSGVTQTPKHLITATGQRVTLRCSPRSGDLSVYWYQQSLDQGLQFLIQYYNGEERAKGNILERFSAQQFPDLHSELNLSSLELGDSALYFCASSAATGANTEAFFGQGTRLTVV.

This clone was picked up one time. The gene calls are TRBV29-1 and TRBJ2-3; TRBD2 agrees at 14 bases. This CDR3 has 16 amino acids. CDR1 SQVTM and CDR2 ANQGSEA come from the germline V gene. The V gene end was trimmed by 6 bases and the J gene end by 2 bases; junction bases not matched to a gene: 7. The CDR3 sequence is CSVMGTSGGATDTQYF. As DNA, the CDR3 is TGCAGCGTCATGGGGACTAGCGGGGGAGCCACAGATACGCAGTATTTT.

The rearrangement joins TRBV14 to TRBJ2-2; 7 bases fit TRBD2. In germline, CDR1 is SGHDN, CDR2 FVKESK. There are 14 residues in the CDR3. The V gene end was trimmed by 6 bases and the J gene end by 2 bases; junction bases not matched to a gene: 3. The CDR3 sequence is CASRRELNTGELFF. For the CDR3, the DNA is TGTGCCAGCAGGCGGGAGCTTAACACCGGGGAGCTGTTTTTT.

The chain combines TRBV4-3 with TRBJ1-2, with 8 bases fitting TRBD1. The CDR3 runs to 14 residues. Germline trimming cut 3 bases from V and 2 bases from J; bases unmatched to any gene: 2. From germline, CDR1 is LGHNA and CDR2 YSLEER. CDR3 nucleotide sequence: TGCGCCAGCAGCCAGTGGACAGGGAACTATGGCTACACCTTC. This gives the protein CASSQWTGNYGYTF.

This clone was observed a handful of times. The chain has TRBV6-5 and TRBJ2-7; 10 bases align to TRBD2. Germline CDR1 and CDR2: MNHEY and SVGAGI. The length of the CDR3 is 15 residues. V dropped 5 bases and J dropped 5; count of bases not matched to a gene: 9. The CDR3 DNA sequence: TGTGCCAGCAGTACCTCAGCGGGGGGGTACGACGAGCAGTACTTC. This sequence encodes CASSTSAGGYDEQYF.

The chain combines TRBV7-2 with TRBJ2-7; TRBD1 might be the D (6 bases). The CDR3 extends over 15 amino acids. With 4 bases removed from V and 2 bases from J, the gap between germline ends came to 15 bases. CDR1 is SGHTA and CDR2 is FQGNSA in the germline V gene. The CDR3 loop reads CASSSRQETTYEQYF. The CDR3 region has the DNA TGTGCCAGCAGCTCCAGACAGGAGACTACCTACGAGCAGTACTTC. Full variable domain (remainder filled in from reference TRBV7-2 and TRBJ2-7): GAGVSQSPSNKVTEKGKDVELRCDPISGHTALYWYRQSLGQGLEFLIYFQGNSAPDKSGLPSDRFSAERTGGSVSTLTIQRTQQEDSAVYLCASSSRQETTYEQYFGPGTRLTVT.

The chain has TRBV19 and TRBJ1-5; 9 bases line up with TRBD1. The CDR3 is 17 amino acids. Losses at the gene ends were 7 bases for V and 6 bases for J; bases not matched to a gene: 16. In germline, CDR1 is LNHDA, CDR2 SQIVND (reference sequence). The CDR3 coding sequence is TGTGCCAGTACCAAGGGACAGGGTGGTCGCGCCGCTCAGCCCCAGCATTTT. It encodes CASTKGQGGRAAQPQHF.

This sequence joins TRBV4-1 and TRBJ1-1; D unclear. V dropped 1 base and J dropped 6 bases, with 15 bases sitting between them. This CDR3 is built from 15 residues. In germline, CDR1 is MGHRA, CDR2 YSYEKL. The CDR3 bases are TGCGCCAGCAGCCAAGTGGGAGCGGGAACCGCTGAAGCTTTCTTT. As protein: CASSQVGAGTAEAFF.

The CDR3 region is CASIPGLAGKAAGEQYF. Here the CDR3 DNA reads TGTGCCAGCATTCCGGGACTAGCGGGAAAGGCGGCTGGGGAGCAGTACTTC. This sequence joins TRBV2 and TRBJ2-7; 13 nucleotides line up with TRBD2. Unmatched junction bases numbered 16, after V lost 7 bases and J lost 7 bases. Per germline, CDR1 SNHLY and CDR2 FYNNEI. The CDR3 has 17 residues.

The chain combines TRBV28 with TRBJ2-7; D not certain. In germline, CDR1 is MDHEN, CDR2 SYDVKM. The CDR3 length is 13 residues. Trimming cost V 6 bases and J 5 bases, with 14 bases left between them. CDR3: CASSLPGVHEQYF. DNA of the CDR3: TGTGCCAGCAGCCTACCCGGAGTCCACGAGCAGTACTTC.

J is TRBJ2-7 and V is TRBV12-5, with 10 positions matching TRBD1. V shed 4 bases and J 6 bases; nucleotides not matched to a gene: 6. The germline V gene has CDR1 LGHNT and CDR2 FRNRAP. The CDR3 consists of 14 residues. CDR3 amino acids: CASGSGTGASEQYF. The CDR3 region has the DNA TGTGCTAGTGGTTCCGGGACAGGGGCTTCCGAGCAGTACTTC.

V and J are TRBV6-5 and TRBJ2-7; D gene uncertain. The germline gives CDR1 MNHEY, CDR2 SVGAGI. The CDR3 is 13 amino acids. Trimming took 7 bases from V and 2 from J, leaving 12 bases between them. The CDR3 DNA is TGTGCCAGCACCCTGATCCGGGCCTACGAGCAGTACTTC. It translates to CASTLIRAYEQYF.

This clone has just one count. The chain carries TRBV5-4 and TRBJ2-3, with a tentative D call TRBD2 (6 bases). V dropped 0 bases and J dropped 3 bases, with 14 bases sitting between them. This CDR3 has 16 amino acids. Germline CDR1 is SGHNT and CDR2 is YYREEE (reference sequence). CDR3 sequence (DNA): TGTGCCAGCAGCTTGGGGGGGGAGTTTGGGACAGATACGCAGTATTTT. As protein: CASSLGGEFGTDTQYF.